The rows below give T cell receptor beta chains drawn from one sample of a study of technical replicates of blood from a handful of donors. The data were produced by immunoSEQ multiplex PCR, yet TCRdb's version contains in-frame clones alone and is incomplete. The sample has roughly 76,000 clones, roughly 92% seen once; the top ten hold just over 0.25%. The sample was T cells isolated from PBMCs. The receptors originated from a human donor in good health. Each CDR3 is given with its conserved first and last residue. A D gene is named only where the DNA matches it firmly. The listing skips clone size in some rows; elsewhere it reads once, few, many or a size class.

TRBD1 | - | TRBJ2-2 | TRBV29-1 | TGCAGCGTTGGCCGGGACAGGGTCCCCGGGGAGCTGTTTTTT | CSVGRDRVPGELFF
- | - | TRBJ2-3 | TRBV7-9 | TGTGCCAGCAGCTTAGTAGTAACTAGCACAGATACGCAGTATTTT | CASSLVVTSTDTQYF
TRBD1 | - | TRBJ1-1 | TRBV6-5 | TGTGCCAGCAGCGGCGGACAGGGGGGTAAAAAAGCTTTCTTT | CASSGGQGGKKAFF
TRBD1 | - | TRBJ2-7 | TRBV11-2 | TGTGCCAGCAGCTTAACAGGGGGCTACGAGCAGTACTTC | CASSLTGGYEQYF
- | - | TRBJ2-1 | TRBV5-4 | TGTGCCAGCAGCCGTAACACCGACAATGAGCAGTTCTTC | CASSRNTDNEQFF
- | - | TRBJ1-3 | TRBV7-8 | TGTGCCAGCAGCTCAGGGGTCCTCTCTGGAAACACCATATATTTT | CASSSGVLSGNTIYF
TRBD1 | - | TRBJ2-1 | TRBV29-1 | TGCAGCCTTAAGCAGGGGGCTGGCAACAATGAGCAGTTCTTC | CSLKQGAGNNEQFF
- | - | TRBJ2-1 | TRBV28 | TGTGCCAGCAGTTTGGCCAAGAGGCCAGAGCAGTTCTTC | CASSLAKRPEQFF
- | - | TRBJ2-5 | TRBV28 | TGTGCCAGCAGTCGCGTCCAGGGTACGGGTAACATGCAGACCCAGTACTTC | CASSRVQGTGNMQTQYF
- | once | TRBJ2-5 | TRBV2 | TGTGCCAGCAATCGAGACGGGGGGCCAGAGACCCAGTACTTC | CASNRDGGPETQYF
TRBD2 | - | TRBJ2-7 | TRBV9 | TGTGCCAGCAGCCCTACTAGCGCCTCCCTCGAGCAGTACTTC | CASSPTSASLEQYF
- | - | TRBJ2-7 | TRBV11-2 | TGTGCCAGCAGCCCTTCAGGCGCCAGGGCCTATGAGCAGTACTTC | CASSPSGARAYEQYF
TRBD2 | - | TRBJ2-2 | TRBV27 | TGTGCCAGCAGTTTATTGCGTGGGATCGCGGGAGTTTCGGTCGGGGAGCTGTTTTTT | CASSLLRGIAGVSVGELFF
- | once | TRBJ1-5 | TRBV5-8 | TGTGCCAGCAGCTTGGAGTTCGTCAGTCAGAGCAATCAGCCCCAGCATTTT | CASSLEFVSQSNQPQHF
- | - | TRBJ1-3 | TRBV25-1 | TGTGCCAGCAGTGCCTCAGGGGCTGGAAACACCATATATTTT | CASSASGAGNTIYF
TRBD1 | - | TRBJ1-2 | TRBV6-5 | TGTGCCACCCGAGACAGGGACGTCTATGGCTACACCTTC | CATRDRDVYGYTF
- | - | TRBJ2-7 | TRBV28 | TGTGCCAGCAGTTCCCCTCAGAGGATCTACTCCTACGAGCAGTACTTC | CASSSPQRIYSYEQYF
- | - | TRBJ2-5 | TRBV5-4 | TGTGCCAGCAGCTTGGATCCTGTTGAGACCCAGTACTTC | CASSLDPVETQYF
- | - | TRBJ1-1 | TRBV7-9 | TGTGCCAGCAGCTTCGGCACTGAAGCTTTCTTT | CASSFGTEAFF
- | - | TRBJ1-1 | TRBV11-2 | TGTGCCAGCAGCGCCACAGGGACGTACACTGAAGCTTTCTTT | CASSATGTYTEAFF
TRBD1 | - | TRBJ1-4 | TRBV13 | TGTGCCAGCAGCCGTACTTATACAGGGGGTACGGAAAAACTGTTTTTT | CASSRTYTGGTEKLFF
- | - | TRBJ2-5 | TRBV29-1 | TGCAGCGGCAGTCCCGGGACTTGGGAGACCCAGTACTTC | CSGSPGTWETQYF
- | - | TRBJ1-2 | TRBV11-3 | TGTGCCAGCAGCTTAGTCCCCGTGGAGTATGGCTACACCTTC | CASSLVPVEYGYTF
TRBD2 | - | TRBJ2-3 | TRBV30 | TGTGCCTGGAGTGTGTGGACTAGCGGGGGGGCCACAGATACGCAGTATTTT | CAWSVWTSGGATDTQYF
TRBD2 | - | TRBJ2-3 | TRBV19 | TGTGCCAGTAGTAACGGACTAGCGGGAGTTGCTGATACGCAGTATTTT | CASSNGLAGVADTQYF
TRBD1 | once | TRBJ1-1 | TRBV2 | TGTGCCAGCAGTTTGGACAGGGGGCATGAAGCTTTCTTT | CASSLDRGHEAFF
- | once | TRBJ2-7 | TRBV5-6 | TGTGCCAGCAGGGGACGGTGGACAGCCTCCTACGAGCAGTACTTC | CASRGRWTASYEQYF
TRBD1 | once | TRBJ2-3 | TRBV30 | TGTGCCTGGAGTGACCCGACCGACAGGGCAGGCACAGATACGCAGTATTTT | CAWSDPTDRAGTDTQYF
TRBD1 | - | TRBJ2-7 | TRBV7-6 | TGTGCCAGCAGCTTATTTGGAACAGGGGACCTAGTGGCCTACGAGCAGTACTTC | CASSLFGTGDLVAYEQYF
- | - | TRBJ1-5 | TRBV4-1 | TGCGCCAGCAGCCAAGATGAGCGGGTAAATCAGCCCCAGCATTTT | CASSQDERVNQPQHF
- | - | TRBJ2-7 | TRBV6-1 | TGTGCCAGCTTGGGCGGGGATACATACGAGCAGTACTTC | CASLGGDTYEQYF
- | few | TRBJ1-6 | TRBV7-9 | TGTGCCAGCAGCTTAATGCTCCTAGATTCACCCCTCCACTTT | CASSLMLLDSPLHF
TRBD1 | - | TRBJ2-7 | TRBV7-2 | TGTGCCAGCAGGCGAAGCGGGACAGGGAGCGACGAGCAGTACTTC | CASRRSGTGSDEQYF
- | - | TRBJ2-7 | TRBV14 | TGTGCCAGCAGCCAAGTGGGCACTGGTTACGAGCAGTACTTC | CASSQVGTGYEQYF
- | - | TRBJ1-4 | TRBV25-1 | TGTGCCAGCAGTGAACTCCAGACTGCAACTAATGAAAAACTGTTTTTT | CASSELQTATNEKLFF
- | - | TRBJ2-3 | TRBV6-6 | TGTGCCAGCAGGGGTGGGGCAGCCCCAGATACGCAGTATTTT | CASRGGAAPDTQYF
- | - | TRBJ1-1 | TRBV7-9 | TGTGCCAGCAGCCGGGGGGGGCAGGGAACCACTGAAGCTTTCTTT | CASSRGGQGTTEAFF
- | - | TRBJ2-5 | TRBV9 | TGTGCCAGCAGCGTAGCTACCCAGACTGGGTATGCGGAGACCCAGTACTTC | CASSVATQTGYAETQYF
- | - | TRBJ1-2 | TRBV7-8 | TGTGCCAGCAGCTTAGTTGTTCGCGCCAGCACAGTTCCTAACTATGGCTACACCTTC | CASSLVVRASTVPNYGYTF
- | - | TRBJ2-2 | TRBV4-1 | TGCGCCAGCAGCCAAGTCGGGAAGTCGAACACCGGGGAGCTGTTTTTT | CASSQVGKSNTGELFF
TRBD1 | - | TRBJ2-1 | TRBV5-1 | TGCGCCAGCAGCGTGGGACAGACTTACAATGAGCAGTTCTTC | CASSVGQTYNEQFF
- | - | TRBJ1-1 | TRBV5-1 | TGCGCCAGCAGCTTGATAGGGGCGCGAAACACTGAAGCTTTCTTT | CASSLIGARNTEAFF